These T cell receptor beta chains were read from a single sample in a study of shared clonotypes between healthy human individuals. Some clones are missing from TCRdb's copy, which holds only in-frame ones; the method was immunoSEQ multiplex PCR. The sample contains about 2.4 million clones, around 94% of which appear only once. Specimen: naive CD4+ T cells sorted from blood. These receptors came from a young man in good health. CDR3s include the opening cysteine and the closing phenylalanine or tryptophan. Each record gives: D gene, J gene, V gene, clone size, CDR3 DNA, CDR3 protein. The D gene is left open where the match is weak. Size values are once, few and many counts, or a class for expanded clones, and some rows have none.

D: TRBD1; J: TRBJ2-7; V: TRBV25-1; size: NA; DNA: TGTGCCAGCAGTGACCCCGGGACAGGGGACTACGAGCAGTACTTC; CDR3: CASSDPGTGDYEQYF
D: TRBD1; J: TRBJ1-2; V: TRBV27; size: NA; DNA: TGTGCCAGCAGTCAACAGGGGGTGGGTGGCTACACCTTC; CDR3: CASSQQGVGGYTF
D: TRBD2; J: TRBJ2-3; V: TRBV7-2; size: once; DNA: TGTGCCAGCAGGAATAGCGGGGGGCTCCCGGATACGCAGTATTTT; CDR3: CASRNSGGLPDTQYF
D: NA; J: TRBJ1-2; V: TRBV19; size: NA; DNA: TGTGCCAGTAGTATGGCGGCGGGTAACTATGGCTACACCTTC; CDR3: CASSMAAGNYGYTF
D: NA; J: TRBJ1-6; V: TRBV18; size: NA; DNA: TGTGCCAGCTCACCAGGCTCGGCACCCCTCCACTTT; CDR3: CASSPGSAPLHF
D: NA; J: TRBJ2-1; V: TRBV5-1; size: NA; DNA: TGCGCCAGCAGCTTCGCGCGTGCCTCCTACAATGAGCAGTTCTTC; CDR3: CASSFARASYNEQFF
D: NA; J: TRBJ2-7; V: TRBV4-1; size: NA; DNA: TGCGCCAGCAGCCAAGAGTCCCAGGCGACTTTCTACGAGCAGTACTTC; CDR3: CASSQESQATFYEQYF
D: NA; J: TRBJ1-6; V: TRBV6-5; size: NA; DNA: TGTGCCAGCACCAGCGTAAATTCACCCCTCCACTTT; CDR3: CASTSVNSPLHF
D: TRBD1; J: TRBJ1-2; V: TRBV5-4; size: NA; DNA: TGTGCCAGCAGCTTTCGACAGGGCGGCTACACCTTC; CDR3: CASSFRQGGYTF
D: NA; J: TRBJ1-1; V: TRBV9; size: few; DNA: TGTGCCAGCGGTGGACAGATGAACACTGAAGCTTTCTTT; CDR3: CASGGQMNTEAFF
D: TRBD1; J: TRBJ2-5; V: TRBV5-4; size: NA; DNA: TGTGCCAGCAGCGGTGGGACAGGGGTTCTACAAGAGACCCAGTACTTC; CDR3: CASSGGTGVLQETQYF
D: NA; J: TRBJ2-6; V: TRBV11-2; size: NA; DNA: TGTGCCAGCAGCTTAGTGGGGGGAGTCCTGACTTTC; CDR3: CASSLVGGVLTF
D: TRBD2; J: TRBJ2-1; V: TRBV4-1; size: NA; DNA: TGCGCCAGCAGCCAAGAGACCTTAGCGGGAGTTGAGCAGTTCTTC; CDR3: CASSQETLAGVEQFF
D: TRBD1; J: TRBJ1-1; V: TRBV28; size: NA; DNA: TGTGCCAGCAGTTTGACAGGGGAAGCTTTCTTT; CDR3: CASSLTGEAFF
D: NA; J: TRBJ2-3; V: TRBV5-1; size: NA; DNA: TGCGCCAGCAGCTTGTCGGGGGAGCGCACAGATACGCAGTATTTT; CDR3: CASSLSGERTDTQYF
D: NA; J: TRBJ2-1; V: TRBV6-1; size: NA; DNA: TGTGCCAGCAGTACGTCAGGGGTTGGTGAGCAGTTCTTC; CDR3: CASSTSGVGEQFF
D: NA; J: TRBJ2-7; V: TRBV27; size: NA; DNA: TGTGCCAGCACCAAGGGGTCAAGGATAGGCGAGCAGTACTTC; CDR3: CASTKGSRIGEQYF
D: NA; J: TRBJ2-1; V: TRBV30; size: once; DNA: TGTGCCTGGAGTGTACTGGCACCTTACAATGAGCAGTTCTTC; CDR3: CAWSVLAPYNEQFF
D: NA; J: TRBJ1-2; V: TRBV11-2; size: NA; DNA: TGTGCCAGCAGCTTAAGGGTCAGGGGCAACTATGGCTACACCTTC; CDR3: CASSLRVRGNYGYTF
D: NA; J: TRBJ1-6; V: TRBV7-2; size: NA; DNA: TGTGCCAGCAGCTTAGCACAGGGAGGGAATTCACCCCTCCACTTT; CDR3: CASSLAQGGNSPLHF
D: NA; J: TRBJ2-7; V: TRBV7-9; size: NA; DNA: TGTGCCAGCAGCATAACCAGGGGAACCTACGAGCAGTACTTC; CDR3: CASSITRGTYEQYF
D: TRBD2; J: TRBJ2-3; V: TRBV7-9; size: NA; DNA: TGTGCCAGCAGCTCCAGGGCGGGGGGAAGCACAGATACGCAGTATTTT; CDR3: CASSSRAGGSTDTQYF
D: NA; J: TRBJ1-6; V: TRBV6-1; size: NA; DNA: TGTGCCAGCAGGGTTGTGAACGGTGATTCACCCCTCCACTTT; CDR3: CASRVVNGDSPLHF
D: NA; J: TRBJ1-6; V: TRBV5-1; size: few; DNA: TGCGCCAGCAGCTTGTCTGATGGATCACCCCTCCACTTT; CDR3: CASSLSDGSPLHF
D: NA; J: TRBJ2-1; V: TRBV7-7; size: NA; DNA: TGTGCTAGCAGCCGCGGGGATAGCTCCTACAATGAGCAGTTCTTC; CDR3: CASSRGDSSYNEQFF
D: TRBD1; J: TRBJ1-2; V: TRBV4-3; size: NA; DNA: TGCGCCAGCAGCCAATACCCGGGACAGGGGGCTGGAGGCTATGGCTACACCTTC; CDR3: CASSQYPGQGAGGYGYTF
D: NA; J: TRBJ2-1; V: TRBV7-9; size: NA; DNA: TGTGCCAGCATCTCGGCCGGGACCGACTACAATGAGCAGTTCTTC; CDR3: CASISAGTDYNEQFF
D: TRBD1; J: TRBJ1-2; V: TRBV19; size: NA; DNA: TGTGCCAGTAGTTCCTTCCCAGGGGGCGGCTACACCTTC; CDR3: CASSSFPGGGYTF
D: NA; J: TRBJ2-2; V: TRBV27; size: NA; DNA: TGTGCCAGCCAGTTTTTAGGAACCGGGGAGCTGTTTTTT; CDR3: CASQFLGTGELFF
D: TRBD1; J: TRBJ2-5; V: TRBV11-3; size: NA; DNA: TGTGCCAGCAGCCAGACAGGGATACAAGAGACCCAGTACTTC; CDR3: CASSQTGIQETQYF
D: NA; J: TRBJ2-5; V: TRBV18; size: NA; DNA: TGTGCCAGCTCACGGGGGGAGCAAGAGACCCAGTACTTC; CDR3: CASSRGEQETQYF